This is a list of T cell receptor beta chains from one sample in a study of blood T cells in healthy people across ages. One entry per CDR3 protein, called by TCRdb with MiXCR from the 5' RACE reads. The sample has more than 750,000 distinct CDR3 sequences; just under 30% are singletons. These data were likewise used in another study, on T cells of mothers and their children.

The source material was blood. Source of these receptors: a middle-aged woman in good health. Both conserved end residues are part of each CDR3. D genes are given only for firm matches. Size tells how often a clone was seen (once, few, many) or the class of an expanded clone, and some rows leave it out.

D gene | clone size | J gene | V gene | CDR3 protein | CDR3 DNA
TRBD1 | many | TRBJ2-7 | TRBV7-3 | CASSSTGESPYEQYF | TGTGCCAGCAGCTCTACAGGGGAGTCGCCCTACGAGCAGTACTTC
TRBD1 | - | TRBJ1-5 | TRBV5-1 | CASRTGTGVNQPQHF | TGCGCCAGTAGAACCGGGACAGGGGTAAATCAGCCCCAGCATTTT
TRBD1 | - | TRBJ2-5 | TRBV28 | CASSRGQGASQRETQYF | TGTGCCAGCAGTCGCGGACAGGGGGCGAGTCAGCGGGAGACCCAGTACTTC
- | few | TRBJ2-1 | TRBV12-3/TRBV12-4 | CASSNDETILNEQFF | TGTGCCAGCAGCAATGACGAGACGATCTTGAATGAGCAGTTCTTC
TRBD2 | - | TRBJ2-3 | TRBV20-1 | CSASATSGGFTDTQYF | TGCAGTGCTAGTGCGACTAGCGGAGGATTCACAGATACGCAGTATTTT
- | - | TRBJ2-1 | TRBV20-1 | CSARGGTYNEQFF | TGCAGTGCTAGGGGCGGGACTTACAATGAGCAGTTCTTC
- | - | TRBJ2-7 | TRBV27 | CASSLSGPYGQTSYEQYF | TGTGCCAGCAGTTTATCGGGCCCCTACGGACAGACCTCCTACGAGCAGTACTTC
TRBD1 | - | TRBJ2-7 | TRBV2 | CASRRQGVSEQYF | TGTGCCAGCAGAAGGCAGGGGGTAAGCGAGCAGTACTTC
- | few | TRBJ2-7 | TRBV11-2 | CASSWSRGSPYEQYF | TGTGCCAGCAGCTGGAGTCGGGGCTCCCCCTACGAGCAGTACTTC
TRBD2 | - | TRBJ2-3 | TRBV7-3 | CASSFGSGGQSDTQYF | TGTGCCAGCAGCTTTGGGTCGGGGGGGCAATCAGATACGCAGTATTTT
TRBD1 | few | TRBJ1-1 | TRBV27 | CASSKQGMMANTEAFF | TGTGCCAGCAGTAAACAGGGGATGATGGCGAACACTGAAGCTTTCTTT
TRBD1 | - | TRBJ1-2 | TRBV28 | CASRPPGTANYGYTF | TGTGCCAGCAGACCTCCTGGGACAGCTAACTATGGCTACACCTTC
TRBD1 | many | TRBJ2-7 | TRBV15 | CATRTGEAYEQYF | TGTGCCACACGGACAGGGGAAGCCTACGAGCAGTACTTC
- | - | TRBJ1-1 | TRBV6-5 | CASSYSRIDTEAFF | TGTGCCAGCAGTTACTCCCGAATTGACACTGAAGCTTTCTTT
- | many | TRBJ2-5 | TRBV21-1 | CASSKERNGSRTQYF | TGTGCCAGCAGCAAAGAGAGGAACGGGTCGCGGACCCAGTACTTC
TRBD1 | many | TRBJ1-4 | TRBV5-6 | CASRGQENEKLFF | TGTGCCAGCCGTGGACAGGAGAATGAAAAACTGTTTTTT
TRBD1 | - | TRBJ2-4 | TRBV27 | CASSLSVAGGPRYF | TGTGCCAGCAGTTTATCCGTTGCAGGGGGCCCGCGGTACTTC
- | - | TRBJ2-1 | TRBV14 | CASSRRGGGPYNEQFF | TGTGCCAGCAGCCGACGAGGGGGAGGTCCTTACAATGAGCAGTTCTTC
TRBD2 | many | TRBJ2-5 | TRBV7-3 | CASSLNPSGGGETQYF | TGTGCCAGCAGCTTAAATCCTAGCGGGGGCGGGGAGACCCAGTACTTC
- | many | TRBJ1-2 | TRBV7-2 | CASSLYQGVSTF | TGTGCCAGCAGCTTATATCAGGGAGTAAGCACCTTC
- | few | TRBJ2-1 | TRBV5-1 | CASSGEGGLSYNEQFF | TGCGCCAGCAGCGGGGAGGGGGGCCTCTCCTACAATGAGCAGTTCTTC
TRBD1 | many | TRBJ2-1 | TRBV15 | CATSPSPPGTGALSSYNEQFF | TGTGCCACCAGCCCCTCACCACCCGGGACAGGGGCCTTGAGCTCCTACAATGAGCAGTTCTTC
- | many | TRBJ2-6 | TRBV10-3 | CAISESGGPAGANVLTF | TGTGCCATCAGTGAGTCTGGGGGGCCGGCTGGGGCCAACGTCCTGACTTTC
- | few | TRBJ2-1 | TRBV4-3 | CASSIGPLDEQFF | TGCGCCAGCAGCATTGGACCCCTCGATGAGCAGTTCTTC
- | - | TRBJ1-1 | TRBV12-3/TRBV12-4 | CASSPCEGRRRTEAFF | TGTGCCAGCAGTCCTTGCGAGGGCCGGCGTCGAACTGAAGCTTTCTTT
TRBD2 | - | TRBJ2-3 | TRBV13 | CASSLVLAGGRTDTQYF | TGTGCCAGCAGCTTAGTTCTAGCGGGGGGGCGCACAGATACGCAGTATTTT
- | - | TRBJ2-5 | TRBV27 | CATRRVSWPQETQYF | TGTGCCACCCGTCGGGTTTCTTGGCCACAAGAGACCCAGTACTTC
TRBD2 | - | TRBJ2-1 | TRBV12-3/TRBV12-4 | CASSLEASGHNEQFF | TGTGCCAGCAGTTTAGAGGCTAGCGGCCACAATGAGCAGTTCTTC
- | - | TRBJ1-6 | TRBV2 | CASSAGAGNSPLHF | TGTGCCAGCAGTGCAGGGGCAGGGAACTCACCCCTCCACTTT
- | many | TRBJ1-2 | TRBV4-3 | CASSQVGGRNYGYTF | TGCGCCAGCAGCCAAGTTGGGGGCCGGAACTATGGCTACACCTTC
- | few | TRBJ2-3 | TRBV20-1 | CSARDWGSGSTDTQYF | TGCAGTGCTAGAGATTGGGGTAGCGGTAGCACAGATACGCAGTATTTT
- | - | TRBJ1-1 | TRBV11-1 | CASSLKPGTENTEAFF | TGTGCCAGCAGCCTAAAACCCGGGACGGAGAACACTGAAGCTTTCTTT
TRBD2 | many | TRBJ2-1 | TRBV6-2/TRBV6-3 | CASSYGPLRLAGGTRHNEQFF | TGTGCCAGCAGTTACGGCCCACTTCGTCTAGCGGGGGGCACTCGACACAATGAGCAGTTCTTC
- | - | TRBJ2-5 | TRBV4-1 | CASSHPRLGETQYF | TGCGCCAGCAGCCACCCGAGGTTGGGGGAGACCCAGTACTTC
- | few | TRBJ2-1 | TRBV12-3/TRBV12-4 | CASSPGRRANEQFF | TGTGCCAGCAGCCCCGGGCGCCGAGCTAATGAGCAGTTCTTC
TRBD2 | few | TRBJ2-3 | TRBV12-3/TRBV12-4 | CASSLLVLAGETDTQYF | TGTGCCAGCAGTTTGTTAGTACTAGCGGGGGAAACAGATACGCAGTATTTT
- | few | TRBJ2-5 | TRBV5-1 | CASSPITVPETQYF | TGCGCCAGCAGCCCGATTACTGTCCCCGAGACCCAGTACTTC
- | - | TRBJ1-5 | TRBV6-2/TRBV6-3 | CASALNSNQPQHF | TGTGCCAGCGCCCTGAATAGCAATCAGCCCCAGCATTTT
- | - | TRBJ1-2 | TRBV28 | CASSQDKQYGYTF | TGTGCCAGCAGCCAGGACAAACAATATGGCTACACCTTC
TRBD1 | - | TRBJ2-5 | TRBV13 | CASSPRTGVVETQYF | TGTGCCAGCAGCCCGAGGACAGGGGTAGTGGAGACCCAGTACTTC
- | - | TRBJ1-1 | TRBV7-9 | CASSLVAIMNTEAFF | TGTGCCAGCAGCTTAGTGGCCATAATGAACACTGAAGCTTTCTTT
TRBD1 | few | TRBJ1-6 | TRBV20-1 | CSARDPGQGGNSPLHF | TGCAGTGCTAGAGATCCGGGACAGGGAGGAAATTCACCCCTCCACTTT
- | - | TRBJ2-5 | TRBV27 | CASSPNQQETRYF | TGTGCCAGCAGTCCTAACCAGCAAGAGACCCGGTACTTC
TRBD1 | - | TRBJ1-1 | TRBV27 | CASSSDRGASPYTEAFF | TGTGCCAGCAGCTCGGACAGGGGAGCGTCCCCTTACACTGAAGCTTTCTTT
TRBD2 | - | TRBJ2-1 | TRBV29-1 | CSVEDGRGALGNEQCF | TGCAGCGTTGAAGATGGGCGGGGGGCCTTAGGGAATGAGCAGTGCTTC
TRBD2 | few | TRBJ2-7 | TRBV6-2/TRBV6-3 | CASKEGTTCEQYF | TGTGCCAGTAAAGAAGGGACTACCTGCGAGCAGTACTTC
- | - | TRBJ2-1 | TRBV6-2/TRBV6-3 | CASSFHPGVSYNEQFF | TGTGCCAGCAGTTTCCACCCCGGGGTCTCCTACAATGAGCAGTTCTTC
- | - | TRBJ1-4 | TRBV5-1 | CASSLVAGTEKLFF | TGCGCCAGCAGCTTGGTGGCAGGGACTGAAAAACTGTTTTTT
TRBD2 | few | TRBJ2-5 | TRBV27 | CASNPTSGGQETQYF | TGTGCCAGCAATCCGACTAGCGGAGGGCAAGAGACCCAGTACTTC
- | many | TRBJ2-7 | TRBV28 | CASTPGPYEQYF | TGTGCCAGCACCCCTGGGCCCTACGAGCAGTACTTC
- | many | TRBJ2-7 | TRBV20-1 | CSATTDKGSYEQYF | TGCAGTGCCACAACTGACAAGGGGTCCTACGAGCAGTACTTC
- | few | TRBJ2-7 | TRBV28 | CASTLDRLRGFSYEQYF | TGTGCCAGCACTCTCGATCGGTTGCGGGGTTTTTCCTACGAGCAGTACTTC
TRBD1 | - | TRBJ2-3 | TRBV5-8 | CASSLVRGRDTQYF | TGTGCCAGCAGCTTGGTTAGGGGGCGAGATACGCAGTATTTT
- | many | TRBJ1-2 | TRBV10-3 | CATLGQGYGYTF | TGTGCCACCCTCGGGCAGGGGTATGGCTACACCTTC
- | - | TRBJ2-5 | TRBV7-3 | CASSSKAGETQYF | TGTGCCAGCAGCTCCAAAGCGGGAGAGACCCAGTACTTC